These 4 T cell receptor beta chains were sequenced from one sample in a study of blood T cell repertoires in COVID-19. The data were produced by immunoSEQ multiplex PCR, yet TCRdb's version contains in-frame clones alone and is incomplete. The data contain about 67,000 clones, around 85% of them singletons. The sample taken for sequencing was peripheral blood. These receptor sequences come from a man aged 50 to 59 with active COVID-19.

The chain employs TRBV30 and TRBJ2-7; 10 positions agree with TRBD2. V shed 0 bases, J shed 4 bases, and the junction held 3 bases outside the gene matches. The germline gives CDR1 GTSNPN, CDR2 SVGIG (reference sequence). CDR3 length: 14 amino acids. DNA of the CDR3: TGTGCCTGGAGTGTACTAGCGGGATCGTACGAGCAGTACTTC. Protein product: CAWSVLAGSYEQYF.

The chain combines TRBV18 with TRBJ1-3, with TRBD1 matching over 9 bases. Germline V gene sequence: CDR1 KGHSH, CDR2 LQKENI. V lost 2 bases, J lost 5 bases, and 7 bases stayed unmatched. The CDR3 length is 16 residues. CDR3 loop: CASSPFVTGGRNTIYF. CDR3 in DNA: TGTGCCAGCTCACCATTCGTCACAGGGGGCAGAAACACCATATATTTT.

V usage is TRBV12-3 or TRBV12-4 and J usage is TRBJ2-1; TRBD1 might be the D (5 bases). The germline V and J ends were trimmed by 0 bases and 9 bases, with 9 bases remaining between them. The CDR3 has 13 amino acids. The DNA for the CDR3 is TGTGCCAGCAGTTTAGCAGGGGTGGGTGAGCAGTTCTTC. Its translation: CASSLAGVGEQFF.

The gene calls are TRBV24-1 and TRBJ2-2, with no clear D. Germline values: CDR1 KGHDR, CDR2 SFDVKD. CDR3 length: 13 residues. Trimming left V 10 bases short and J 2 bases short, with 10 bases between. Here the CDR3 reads CATTQSNTGELFF. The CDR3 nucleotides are TGTGCCACAACACAATCCAACACCGGGGAGCTGTTTTTT.